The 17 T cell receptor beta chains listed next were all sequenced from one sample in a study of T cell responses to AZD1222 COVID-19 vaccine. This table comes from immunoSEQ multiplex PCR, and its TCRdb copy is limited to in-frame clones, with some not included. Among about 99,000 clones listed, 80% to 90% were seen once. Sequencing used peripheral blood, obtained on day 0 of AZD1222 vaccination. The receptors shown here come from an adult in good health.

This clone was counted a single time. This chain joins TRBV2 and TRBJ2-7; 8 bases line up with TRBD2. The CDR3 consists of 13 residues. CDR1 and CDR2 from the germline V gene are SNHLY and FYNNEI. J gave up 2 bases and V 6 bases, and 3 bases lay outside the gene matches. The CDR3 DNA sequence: TGTGCCAGCAGACTAGCGGATACCTACGAGCAGTACTTC. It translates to CASRLADTYEQYF.

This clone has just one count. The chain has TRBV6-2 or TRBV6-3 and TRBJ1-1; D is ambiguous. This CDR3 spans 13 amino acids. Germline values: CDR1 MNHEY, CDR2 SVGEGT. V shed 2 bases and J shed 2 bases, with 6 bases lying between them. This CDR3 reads CASSYPTNTEAFF. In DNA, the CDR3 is TGTGCCAGCAGTTACCCTACTAACACTGAAGCTTTCTTT.

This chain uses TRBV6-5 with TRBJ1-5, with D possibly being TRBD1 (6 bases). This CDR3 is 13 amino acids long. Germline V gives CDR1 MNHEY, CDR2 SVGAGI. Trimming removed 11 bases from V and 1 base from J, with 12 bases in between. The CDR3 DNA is TGTGCCGCCCACCAGGGGAGCAATCAGCCCCAGCATTTT. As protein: CAAHQGSNQPQHF.

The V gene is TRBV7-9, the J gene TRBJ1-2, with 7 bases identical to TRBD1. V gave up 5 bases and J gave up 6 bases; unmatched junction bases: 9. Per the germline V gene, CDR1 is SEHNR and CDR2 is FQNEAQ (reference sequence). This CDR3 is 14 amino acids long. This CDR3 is CASSVTGARDGYTF. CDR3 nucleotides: TGTGCCAGCAGCGTAACAGGGGCCCGGGATGGCTACACCTTC.

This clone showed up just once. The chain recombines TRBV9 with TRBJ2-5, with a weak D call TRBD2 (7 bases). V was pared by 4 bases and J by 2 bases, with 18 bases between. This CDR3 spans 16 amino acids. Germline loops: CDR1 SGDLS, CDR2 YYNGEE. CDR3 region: CASSPQGGGLQETQYF. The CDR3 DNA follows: TGTGCCAGCAGCCCGCAGGGAGGGGGGCTTCAAGAGACCCAGTACTTC.

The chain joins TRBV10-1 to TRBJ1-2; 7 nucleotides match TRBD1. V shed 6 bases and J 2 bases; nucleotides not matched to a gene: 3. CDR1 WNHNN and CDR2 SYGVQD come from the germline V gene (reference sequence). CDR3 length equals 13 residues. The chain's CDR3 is CASSAGQNYGYTF. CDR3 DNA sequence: TGCGCCAGCAGCGCGGGACAGAACTATGGCTACACCTTC.

The CDR3 loop is CASSLGYRGLGSGYTF. DNA of the CDR3: TGCGCCAGCAGCTTGGGGTACAGGGGGCTAGGGAGTGGCTACACCTTC. This rearrangement joins TRBV5-1 to TRBJ1-2; TRBD1 aligns across 9 bases. Looked up from germline, CDR1 is SGHRS and CDR2 is YFSETQ. The CDR3 runs to 16 residues. J lost 7 bases, V lost 0 bases, and 10 bases had no gene match. Drawing the rest from reference TRBV5-1 and TRBJ1-2, the complete variable domain is KAGVTQTPRYLIKTRGQQVTLSCSPISGHRSVSWYQQTPGQGLQFLFEYFSETQRNKGNFPGRFSGRQFSNSRSEMNVSTLELGDSALYLCASSLGYRGLGSGYTFGSGTRLTVV.

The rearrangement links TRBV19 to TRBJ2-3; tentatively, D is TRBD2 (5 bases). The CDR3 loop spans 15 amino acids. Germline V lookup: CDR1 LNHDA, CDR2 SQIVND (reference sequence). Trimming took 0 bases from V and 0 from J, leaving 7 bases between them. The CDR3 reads CASSIDSVSTDTQYF. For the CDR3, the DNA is TGTGCCAGTAGTATAGATAGCGTCAGCACAGATACGCAGTATTTT.

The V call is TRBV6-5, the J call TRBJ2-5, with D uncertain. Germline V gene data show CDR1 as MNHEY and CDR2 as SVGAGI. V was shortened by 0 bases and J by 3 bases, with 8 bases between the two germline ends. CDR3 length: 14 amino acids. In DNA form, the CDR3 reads TGTGCCAGCAGTTACTCCGGCCAGAAAGAGACCCAGTACTTC. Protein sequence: CASSYSGQKETQYF.

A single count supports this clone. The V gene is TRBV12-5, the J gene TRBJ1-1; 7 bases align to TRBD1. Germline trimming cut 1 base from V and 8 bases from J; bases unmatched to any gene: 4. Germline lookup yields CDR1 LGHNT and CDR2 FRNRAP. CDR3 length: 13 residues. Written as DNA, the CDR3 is TGTGCTAGTGGTTTGGCTGGGACAGCAGAAGCTTTCTTT. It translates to CASGLAGTAEAFF.

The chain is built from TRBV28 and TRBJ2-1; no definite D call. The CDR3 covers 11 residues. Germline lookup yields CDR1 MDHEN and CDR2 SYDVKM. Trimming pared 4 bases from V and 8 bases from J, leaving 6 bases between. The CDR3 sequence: CASSSTDEQFF. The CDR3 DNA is TGTGCCAGCAGTTCAACCGATGAGCAGTTCTTC.

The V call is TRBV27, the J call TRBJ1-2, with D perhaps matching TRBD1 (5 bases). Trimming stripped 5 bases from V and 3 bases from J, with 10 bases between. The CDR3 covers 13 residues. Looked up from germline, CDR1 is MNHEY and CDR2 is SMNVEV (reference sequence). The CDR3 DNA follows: TGTGCCAGCAGTACTCAGGGAGACTATGGCTACACCTTC. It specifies CASSTQGDYGYTF.

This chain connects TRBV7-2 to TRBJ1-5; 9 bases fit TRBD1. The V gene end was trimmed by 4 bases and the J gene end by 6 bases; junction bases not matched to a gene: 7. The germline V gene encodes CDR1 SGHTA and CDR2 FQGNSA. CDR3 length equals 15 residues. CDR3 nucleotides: TGTGCCAGCAGCTCCGCGGGACAGGGTCTTCAGCCCCAGCATTTT. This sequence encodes CASSSAGQGLQPQHF.

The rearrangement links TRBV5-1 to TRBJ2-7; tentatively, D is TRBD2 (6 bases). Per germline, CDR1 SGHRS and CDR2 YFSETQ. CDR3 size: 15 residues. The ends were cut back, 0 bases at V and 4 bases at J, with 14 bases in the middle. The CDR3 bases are TGCGCCAGCAGCTTGGCCGGGAGTGAGTTATACGAGCAGTACTTC. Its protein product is CASSLAGSELYEQYF.

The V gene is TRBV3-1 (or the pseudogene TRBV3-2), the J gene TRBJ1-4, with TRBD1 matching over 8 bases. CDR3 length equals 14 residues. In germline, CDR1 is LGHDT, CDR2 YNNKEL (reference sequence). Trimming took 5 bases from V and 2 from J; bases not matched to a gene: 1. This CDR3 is CASSGQGTNEKLFF. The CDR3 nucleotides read TGTGCCAGCAGCGGACAGGGTACTAATGAAAAACTGTTTTTT.

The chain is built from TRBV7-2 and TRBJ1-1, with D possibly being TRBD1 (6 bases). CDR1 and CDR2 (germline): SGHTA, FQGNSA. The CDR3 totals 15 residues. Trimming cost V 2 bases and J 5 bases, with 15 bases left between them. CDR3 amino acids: CASSLIGVGGTEAFF. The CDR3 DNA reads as TGTGCCAGCAGCTTAATAGGGGTAGGGGGGACTGAAGCTTTCTTT.

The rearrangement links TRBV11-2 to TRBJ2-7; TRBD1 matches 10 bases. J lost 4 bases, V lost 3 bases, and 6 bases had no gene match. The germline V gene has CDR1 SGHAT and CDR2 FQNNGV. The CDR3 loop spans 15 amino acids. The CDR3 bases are TGTGCCAGCAGCTTTTCGGGGACAGGGGCGTACGAGCAGTACTTC. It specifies CASSFSGTGAYEQYF.